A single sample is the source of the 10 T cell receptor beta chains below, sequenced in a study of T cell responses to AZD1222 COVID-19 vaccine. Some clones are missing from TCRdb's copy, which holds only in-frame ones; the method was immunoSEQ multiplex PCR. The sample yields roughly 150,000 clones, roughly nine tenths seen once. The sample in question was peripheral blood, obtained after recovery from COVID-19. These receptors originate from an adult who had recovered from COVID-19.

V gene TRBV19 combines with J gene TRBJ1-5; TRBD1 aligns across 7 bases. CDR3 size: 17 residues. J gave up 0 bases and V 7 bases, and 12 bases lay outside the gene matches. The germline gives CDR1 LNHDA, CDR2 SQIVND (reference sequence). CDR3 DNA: TGTGCCAGTAATCTTGACGACAGGGCCCTTAGCAATCAGCCCCAGCATTTT. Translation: CASNLDDRALSNQPQHF.

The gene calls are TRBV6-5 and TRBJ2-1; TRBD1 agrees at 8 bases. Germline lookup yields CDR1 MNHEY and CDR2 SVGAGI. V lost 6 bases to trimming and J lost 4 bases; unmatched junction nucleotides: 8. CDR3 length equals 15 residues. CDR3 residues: CASRYGQGQYNEQFF. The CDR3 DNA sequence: TGTGCCAGCAGATACGGACAGGGTCAATACAATGAGCAGTTCTTC.

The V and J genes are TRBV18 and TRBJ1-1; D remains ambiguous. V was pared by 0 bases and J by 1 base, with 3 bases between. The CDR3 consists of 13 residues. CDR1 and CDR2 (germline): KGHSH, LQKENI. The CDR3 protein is CASSPPSNTEAFF. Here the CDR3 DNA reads TGTGCCAGCTCACCACCGTCGAACACTGAAGCTTTCTTT.

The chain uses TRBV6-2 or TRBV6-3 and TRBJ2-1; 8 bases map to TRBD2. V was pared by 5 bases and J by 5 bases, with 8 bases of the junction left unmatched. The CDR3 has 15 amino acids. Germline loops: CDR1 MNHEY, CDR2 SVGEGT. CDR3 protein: CASSTRLARDNEQFF. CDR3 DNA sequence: TGTGCCAGCAGTACCCGACTAGCGAGAGACAATGAGCAGTTCTTC.

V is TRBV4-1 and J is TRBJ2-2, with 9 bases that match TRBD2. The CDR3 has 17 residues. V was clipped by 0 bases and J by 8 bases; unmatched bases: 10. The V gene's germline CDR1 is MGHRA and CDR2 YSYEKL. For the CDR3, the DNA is TGCGCCAGCAGCCAAGACCCTAGCGGGGCCCAGGCTGGGGAGCTGTTTTTT. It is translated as CASSQDPSGAQAGELFF.

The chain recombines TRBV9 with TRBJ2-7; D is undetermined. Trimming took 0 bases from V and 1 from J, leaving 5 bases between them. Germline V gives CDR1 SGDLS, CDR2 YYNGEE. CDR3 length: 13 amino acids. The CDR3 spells CASSVADSYEQYF. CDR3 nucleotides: TGTGCCAGCAGCGTAGCAGATTCCTACGAGCAGTACTTC.

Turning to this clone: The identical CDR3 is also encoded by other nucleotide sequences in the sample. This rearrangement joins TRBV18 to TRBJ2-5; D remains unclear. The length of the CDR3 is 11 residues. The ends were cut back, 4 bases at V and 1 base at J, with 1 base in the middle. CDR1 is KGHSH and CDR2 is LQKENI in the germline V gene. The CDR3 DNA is TGTGCCAGCTCACTCCAAGAGACCCAGTACTTC. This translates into CASSLQETQYF.

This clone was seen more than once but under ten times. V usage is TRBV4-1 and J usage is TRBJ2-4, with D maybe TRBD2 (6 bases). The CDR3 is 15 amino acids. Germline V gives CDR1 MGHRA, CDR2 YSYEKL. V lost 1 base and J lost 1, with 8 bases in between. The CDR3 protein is CASSQVEGAKNIQYF. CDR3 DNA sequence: TGCGCCAGCAGCCAAGTGGAGGGGGCCAAAAACATTCAGTACTTC.

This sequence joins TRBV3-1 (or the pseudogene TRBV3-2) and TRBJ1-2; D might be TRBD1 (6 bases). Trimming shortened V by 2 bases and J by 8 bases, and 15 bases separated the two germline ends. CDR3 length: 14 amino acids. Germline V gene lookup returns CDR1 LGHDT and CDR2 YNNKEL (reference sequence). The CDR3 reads CASSQYGQTWGYTF. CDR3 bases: TGTGCCAGCAGCCAATACGGACAGACGTGGGGCTACACCTTC.

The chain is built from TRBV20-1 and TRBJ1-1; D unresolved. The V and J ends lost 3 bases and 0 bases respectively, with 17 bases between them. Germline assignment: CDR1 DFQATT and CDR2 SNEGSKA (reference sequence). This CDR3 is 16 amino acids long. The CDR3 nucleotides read TGCAGTGCTAGTAGCTGGCACACCTCCTTGAACACTGAAGCTTTCTTT. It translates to CSASSWHTSLNTEAFF.